This T cell receptor beta chain came from a study of blood T cells in healthy people across ages. PCR was performed a second time for about 7 to 11 cycles using a sample-barcoded 5' primer and a J-beta primer mix. TCRdb re-called the 5' RACE reads with MiXCR, one entry per CDR3 protein. The sample contains over a million distinct CDR3 sequences, roughly 59% of which appear only once. Germline V gene lookup returns CDR1 SGHVS and CDR2 FNYEAQ. The ends were cut back, 1 base at V and 0 bases at J, with 7 bases in the middle. CDR3 size: 14 residues. This clonotype was counted between two and nine times. The sequence derives from a man younger than 35 in good health. Sequenced sample: blood. The V gene is TRBV7-6, the J gene TRBJ2-7; D perhaps matches TRBD2 (6 bases). CDR3: CASSLVTSSYEQYF. CDR3 in DNA: TGTGCCAGCAGCTTAGTGACTAGCTCCTACGAGCAGTACTTC.